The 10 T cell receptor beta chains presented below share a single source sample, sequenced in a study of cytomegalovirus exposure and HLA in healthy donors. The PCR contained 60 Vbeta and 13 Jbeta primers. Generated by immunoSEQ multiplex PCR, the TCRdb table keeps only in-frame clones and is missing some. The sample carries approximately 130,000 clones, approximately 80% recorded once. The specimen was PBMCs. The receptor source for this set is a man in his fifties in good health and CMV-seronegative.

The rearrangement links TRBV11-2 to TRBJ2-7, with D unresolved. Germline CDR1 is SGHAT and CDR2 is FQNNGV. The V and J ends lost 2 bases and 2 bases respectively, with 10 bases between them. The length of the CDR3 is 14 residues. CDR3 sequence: CASSLLRPAYEQYF. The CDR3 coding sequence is TGTGCCAGCAGCTTACTGCGGCCCGCCTACGAGCAGTACTTC.

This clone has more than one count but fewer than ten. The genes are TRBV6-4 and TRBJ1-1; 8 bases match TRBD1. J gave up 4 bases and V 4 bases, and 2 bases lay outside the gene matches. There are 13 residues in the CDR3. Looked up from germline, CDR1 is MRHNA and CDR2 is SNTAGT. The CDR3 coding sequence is TGTGCCAGCAGTGCCGACAGGGGCACTGAAGCTTTCTTT. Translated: CASSADRGTEAFF.

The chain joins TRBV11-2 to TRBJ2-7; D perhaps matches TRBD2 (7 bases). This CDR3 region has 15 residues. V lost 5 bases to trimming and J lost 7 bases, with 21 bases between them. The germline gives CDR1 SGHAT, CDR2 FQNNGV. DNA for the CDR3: TGTGCCAGCAGCCATGCGGGGGCCCGGGGGGAGGAGCAGTACTTC. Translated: CASSHAGARGEEQYF.

CDR3 nucleotide sequence: TGTGCCAGCAGTCCCACGGGTGGCTCTGGAAACACCATATATTTT. It encodes CASSPTGGSGNTIYF. This rearrangement joins TRBV6-6 to TRBJ1-3; D not resolved. The CDR3 totals 15 residues. The germline gives CDR1 MNHNY, CDR2 SVGAGI (reference sequence). The V end lost 5 bases, the J end lost 0 bases, and 11 bases lay between the germline ends.

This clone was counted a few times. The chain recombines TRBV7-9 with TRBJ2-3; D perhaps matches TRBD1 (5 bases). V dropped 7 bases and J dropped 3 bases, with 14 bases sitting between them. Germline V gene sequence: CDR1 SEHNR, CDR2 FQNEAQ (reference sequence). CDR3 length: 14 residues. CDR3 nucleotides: TGTGCCAGCACCCCGCCGACAGTAACAGATACGCAGTATTTT. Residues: CASTPPTVTDTQYF.

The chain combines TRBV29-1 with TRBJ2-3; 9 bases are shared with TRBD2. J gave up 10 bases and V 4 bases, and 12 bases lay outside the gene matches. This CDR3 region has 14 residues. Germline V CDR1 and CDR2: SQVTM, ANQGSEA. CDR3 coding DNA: TGCAGCGTTGTCGGCGGGAGGGTCGTCAGTTCGCAGTATTTT. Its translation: CSVVGGRVVSSQYF.

DNA of the CDR3: TGTGCCAGCTCACTAGGAGGGCTAGATGAAAAACTGTTTTTT. Its protein is CASSLGGLDEKLFF. The chain couples TRBV18 to TRBJ1-4; D call uncertain. The CDR3 length is 14 residues. Germline CDR1 KGHSH, CDR2 LQKENI. V shed 4 bases and J shed 6 bases, with 12 bases lying between them.

The CDR3 region is CASSPPPTGSNEQFF. The CDR3, as DNA: TGTGCCAGCAGTCCCCCTCCGACAGGGTCTAATGAGCAGTTCTTC. V usage is TRBV6-5 and J usage is TRBJ2-1, with 7 bases identical to TRBD1. This CDR3 contains 15 residues. With V trimmed by 5 bases and J by 7 bases, 11 bases remained unmatched. CDR1 and CDR2 (germline): MNHEY, SVGAGI.

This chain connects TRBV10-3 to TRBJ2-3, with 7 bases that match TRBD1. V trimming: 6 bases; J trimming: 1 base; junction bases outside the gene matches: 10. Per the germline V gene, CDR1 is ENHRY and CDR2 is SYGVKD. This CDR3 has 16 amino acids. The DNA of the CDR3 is TGTGCCATCAGCGACCCGGACAGGATAGGCACAGATACGCAGTATTTT. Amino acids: CAISDPDRIGTDTQYF.

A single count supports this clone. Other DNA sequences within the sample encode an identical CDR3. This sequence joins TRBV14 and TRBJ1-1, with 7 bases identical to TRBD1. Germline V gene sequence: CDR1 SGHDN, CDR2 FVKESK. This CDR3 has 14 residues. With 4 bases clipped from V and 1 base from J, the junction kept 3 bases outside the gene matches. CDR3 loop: CASSPDRENTEAFF. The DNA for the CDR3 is TGTGCCAGCAGCCCTGACAGGGAGAACACTGAAGCTTTCTTT.